This T cell receptor (beta chain) originates from a study of OX40 agonist ivuxolimab in advanced cancers. Libraries were prepared by immunoSEQ multiplex PCR; TCRdb keeps only in-frame clonotypes and omits some of them. The sample carries approximately 100,000 clones, 90% recorded once. This clone was counted between two and nine times. This CDR3 has 17 amino acids. Losses at the gene ends were 0 bases for V and 2 bases for J; bases not matched to a gene: 6. CDR1 MGHRA and CDR2 YSYEKL come from the germline V gene. V is TRBV4-1 and J is TRBJ2-3; TRBD2 matches 9 bases. This specimen consisted of CD4+ or CD8+ T cells sorted from blood, obtained in a trial of the OX40 agonist ivuxolimab. The clonotype originates from an adult with an advanced solid tumor such as melanoma, head and neck, liver or kidney cancer. CDR3 DNA: TGCGCCAGCAGCCAAGATTCAGCGGGAGGCCCCACAGATACGCAGTATTTT. It yields the protein CASSQDSAGGPTDTQYF.